Below are 27 T cell receptor beta chains sequenced from a single sample in a study of T cell responses to AZD1222 COVID-19 vaccine. Clones were sequenced by immunoSEQ multiplex PCR, and TCRdb holds only the in-frame ones, with some missing. The data show about 130,000 clones, with over 75% seen just once and under 3.5% held by the top ten. The source material was peripheral blood, sampled on day 0 of AZD1222 vaccination. These receptors originate from an adult in good health.

This clone appeared a few times. The V call is TRBV2, the J call TRBJ2-7, with TRBD2 matching 9 bases. The CDR3 has 13 residues. V lost 8 bases to trimming and J lost 2 bases; unmatched junction nucleotides: 4. Germline values: CDR1 SNHLY, CDR2 FYNNEI. CDR3 sequence: CASRTSVTYEQYF. The CDR3 DNA follows: TGTGCCAGCCGGACTAGCGTAACCTACGAGCAGTACTTC. The whole variable domain, filled in from reference TRBV2 and TRBJ2-7, reads EPEVTQTPSHQVTQMGQEVILRCVPISNHLYFYWYRQILGQKVEFLVSFYNNEISEKSEIFDDQFSVERPDGSNFTLKIRSTKLEDSAMYFCASRTSVTYEQYFGPGTRLTVT.

This chain links TRBV7-6 with TRBJ2-5, with TRBD2 identical over 8 bases. The ends lost 4 bases at V and 4 bases at J; junction bases unmatched: 14. The V gene's germline CDR1 is SGHVS and CDR2 FNYEAQ. CDR3 size: 17 residues. The CDR3, as DNA: TGTGCCAGCAGCTCTGGCTTGCGGGGGGCGAAGGGAGAGACCCAGTACTTC. Amino acids: CASSSGLRGAKGETQYF.

The rearrangement links TRBV13 to TRBJ2-1, with a weak D call TRBD2 (6 bases). The length of the CDR3 is 15 residues. Trimming shortened V by 0 bases and J by 0 bases, and 6 bases separated the two germline ends. CDR1 is PRHDT, CDR2 FYEKMQ, per germline (reference sequence). The CDR3: CASSLGTSSYNEQFF. The CDR3 DNA reads TGTGCCAGCAGCTTAGGGACTAGCTCCTACAATGAGCAGTTCTTC.

J is TRBJ2-4 and V is TRBV7-9; 8 bases fit TRBD2. With 4 bases clipped from V and 4 bases from J, the junction kept 15 bases outside the gene matches. The germline V gene encodes CDR1 SEHNR and CDR2 FQNEAQ (reference sequence). The CDR3 has 18 amino acids. This CDR3 reads CASSSIASGLEGKNIQYF. The DNA for the CDR3 is TGTGCCAGCAGCTCAATTGCTAGCGGGCTGGAGGGGAAAAACATTCAGTACTTC.

Only a few counts were recorded for this clone. The CDR3 loop reads CASSRKAGQGGNQPQHF. The CDR3 DNA reads as TGTGCCAGCAGCCGAAAAGCCGGACAGGGCGGCAATCAGCCCCAGCATTTT. This chain joins TRBV16 and TRBJ1-5; 8 bases line up with TRBD1. This CDR3 is 17 amino acids long. Germline V gene lookup returns CDR1 KGHSY and CDR2 FQNENV. V shed 4 bases and J 2 bases; nucleotides not matched to a gene: 10.

This clone has only one observation. The J gene is TRBJ2-1, the V gene TRBV3-1 (or the pseudogene TRBV3-2); the D call may be TRBD1 or TRBD2 (5 bases each). Trimming stripped 0 bases from V and 3 bases from J, with 9 bases between. The CDR3 extends over 15 amino acids. Germline CDR1 LGHDT, CDR2 YNNKEL (reference sequence). CDR3: CASSQDGAYYNEQFF. CDR3 DNA sequence: TGTGCCAGCAGCCAAGACGGGGCATACTACAATGAGCAGTTCTTC.

The chain employs TRBV12-1 and TRBJ2-7; the listed D gene, TRBD2, was not tested against the DNA. TRBV12-1 is deemed a pseudogene. The CDR3 sequence is 13 residues long. The CDR3 bases are TGTGCCAGCAGCCATTCTACCCCCTACGAGCAGTACTTC. Translated: CASSHSTPYEQYF.

The J gene is TRBJ1-5, the V gene TRBV19; TRBD1 is a possible D gene (5 bases). Trimming removed 4 bases from V and 4 bases from J, with 8 bases in between. The CDR3 runs to 13 residues. Germline V gives CDR1 LNHDA, CDR2 SQIVND (reference sequence). CDR3 region: CASSRDGNQPQHF. CDR3 nucleotide sequence: TGTGCCAGTAGTAGGGACGGGAATCAGCCCCAGCATTTT.

The V gene is TRBV6-5, the J gene TRBJ1-5; D unresolved. CDR3 length equals 14 residues. The V gene lost 7 bases and the J gene lost 4 bases, with 14 bases spanning the gap. Germline CDR1 is MNHEY and CDR2 is SVGAGI. Here the CDR3 reads CASNKKVENQPQHF. In DNA form, the CDR3 reads TGTGCCAGCAATAAGAAAGTAGAAAATCAGCCCCAGCATTTT.

This clone was seen just once. The CDR3 sequence is CATSRVGTGNSPLHF. CDR3 in DNA: TGTGCCACCAGCAGAGTCGGGACAGGGAATTCACCCCTCCACTTT. The rearrangement uses TRBV15 and TRBJ1-6, with TRBD1 matching 9 bases. Germline V CDR1 and CDR2: LNHNV, YYDKDF (reference sequence). The CDR3 is 15 residues long. V trimming: 1 base; J trimming: 7 bases; junction bases outside the gene matches: 2.

The V gene is TRBV4-1, the J gene TRBJ2-1; TRBD2 is a possible D gene (5 bases). Trimming cost V 1 base and J 0 bases, with 13 bases left between them. Germline CDR1 MGHRA, CDR2 YSYEKL. The CDR3 runs 17 residues. In nucleotides, the CDR3 is TGCGCCAGCAGCCAAGGGAGAGCGGAAAGCTCCTACAATGAGCAGTTCTTC. As protein: CASSQGRAESSYNEQFF.

V usage is TRBV27 and J usage is TRBJ1-3; a possible D gene is TRBD1 (5 bases). The germline V gene encodes CDR1 MNHEY and CDR2 SMNVEV (reference sequence). The CDR3 contains 17 residues. The V end was cut by 4 bases, the J end by 0 bases, with 16 bases between. CDR3 coding DNA: TGTGCCAGCAGTTCTTTCGGAGGGGCTATCTCTGGAAACACCATATATTTT. It codes for CASSSFGGAISGNTIYF.

The CDR3 region is CASSQLPGELFF. The CDR3 DNA reads TGTGCCAGCAGCCAACTTCCGGGGGAGCTGTTTTTT. The V call is TRBV9, the J call TRBJ2-2; D call uncertain. Germline V gene sequence: CDR1 SGDLS, CDR2 YYNGEE. The V gene lost 4 bases and the J gene lost 8 bases, with 9 bases spanning the gap. This CDR3 comprises 12 residues.

V usage is TRBV7-2 and J usage is TRBJ2-1; TRBD2 might be the D (5 bases). The CDR3 spans 16 residues. V gave up 0 bases and J gave up 6 bases, with 15 bases separating them. Looked up from germline, CDR1 is SGHTA and CDR2 is FQGNSA. This CDR3 is CASSLAASGKANEQFF. Written as DNA, the CDR3 is TGTGCCAGCAGCTTAGCAGCGAGCGGTAAGGCCAATGAGCAGTTCTTC.

This sequence joins TRBV6-5 and TRBJ2-7; the D is unclear. V was trimmed by 10 bases and J by 0 bases, leaving 13 bases between them. Germline V gives CDR1 MNHEY, CDR2 SVGAGI. CDR3 size: 13 residues. The CDR3 nucleotides are TGTGCCACCAGGTGGGGTACCTCCTACGAGCAGTACTTC. It translates to CATRWGTSYEQYF.

The chain has TRBV7-9 and TRBJ2-7; 9 bases fit TRBD2. V gave up 5 bases and J gave up 2 bases; unmatched junction bases: 7. The CDR3 has 15 amino acids. Germline V gene data show CDR1 as SEHNR and CDR2 as FQNEAQ (reference sequence). The CDR3 sequence is CASSQQGTSTYEQYF. CDR3 nucleotide sequence: TGTGCCAGCAGCCAACAGGGGACTAGCACCTACGAGCAGTACTTC.

The rearrangement links TRBV5-1 to TRBJ1-2, with D tentatively TRBD1 (5 bases). The V end lost 1 base, the J end lost 5 bases, and 12 bases lay between the germline ends. CDR1 is SGHRS, CDR2 YFSETQ, per germline. The CDR3 length is 14 residues. The CDR3 protein is CASSLISGQYGYTF. The CDR3 nucleotides are TGCGCCAGCAGCTTGATCTCGGGGCAGTATGGCTACACCTTC.

V and J are TRBV5-1 and TRBJ1-2, with TRBD1 as a possible D gene (6 bases). Trimming took off 0 bases at V and 3 bases at J, with 12 bases between the two ends. This CDR3 has 15 residues. CDR1 and CDR2 from the germline V gene are SGHRS and YFSETQ. The DNA for the CDR3 is TGCGCCAGCAGCTTGGGGTTTGGGGGCGACTATGGCTACACCTTC. As protein: CASSLGFGGDYGYTF.

CDR3 residues: CASSLHGSDREAFF. The DNA of the CDR3 is TGTGCCAGCAGCCTACATGGGTCCGACAGGGAAGCTTTCTTT. The chain employs TRBV7-9 and TRBJ1-1; a weak D match, TRBD1 (6 bases). Trimming left V 5 bases short and J 8 bases short, with 18 bases between. The CDR3 consists of 14 residues. Germline-derived CDR1 and CDR2 are SEHNR and FQNEAQ (reference sequence).

This clone was seen a single time. The chain combines TRBV7-2 with TRBJ2-7; 9 bases fit TRBD2. The V gene's germline CDR1 is SGHTA and CDR2 FQGNSA. V gave up 4 bases and J gave up 2 bases; unmatched junction bases: 6. The CDR3 length is 15 residues. CDR3 loop: CASSSTSGSAYEQYF. In DNA form, the CDR3 reads TGTGCCAGCAGCTCGACTAGCGGAAGCGCCTACGAGCAGTACTTC.

J is TRBJ1-1 and V is TRBV7-9; no firm D call. The V gene lost 1 base and the J gene lost 7 bases, with 10 bases spanning the gap. Germline V gene lookup returns CDR1 SEHNR and CDR2 FQNEAQ (reference sequence). The CDR3 sequence is 13 residues long. The CDR3 coding sequence is TGTGCCAGCAGCTTAGGCCGGGCAGATGAAGCTTTCTTT. Its protein product is CASSLGRADEAFF. Using reference TRBV7-9 and TRBJ1-1 for the parts outside the CDR3, the full variable domain is DTGVSQNPRHKITKRGQNVTFRCDPISEHNRLYWYRQTLGQGPEFLTYFQNEAQLEKSRLLSDRFSAERPKGSFSTLEIQRTEQGDSAMYLCASSLGRADEAFFGQGTRLTVV.

This clone was seen just once. J is TRBJ1-1 and V is TRBV28; 7 bases match TRBD1. The CDR3 is 13 amino acids. Germline loops: CDR1 MDHEN, CDR2 SYDVKM. Trimming removed 3 bases from V and 7 bases from J; junction bases left unmatched: 5. CDR3 nucleotides: TGTGCCAGCAGTTTGCCGGGACAGCATGAAGCTTTCTTT. This encodes CASSLPGQHEAFF. The full variable domain, in which reference TRBV28 and TRBJ1-1 provide the parts outside the CDR3, is DVKVTQSSRYLVKRTGEKVFLECVQDMDHENMFWYRQDPGLGLRLIYFSYDVKMKEKGDIPEGYSVSREKKERFSLILESASTNQTSMYLCASSLPGQHEAFFGQGTRLTVV.

The rearrangement joins TRBV19 to TRBJ2-3, with no clear D. CDR3 length: 15 residues. V was shortened by 5 bases and J by 0 bases, with 12 bases between the two germline ends. Germline V lookup: CDR1 LNHDA, CDR2 SQIVND (reference sequence). CDR3: CASSRSALSTDTQYF. The CDR3 DNA follows: TGTGCCAGTAGTCGGTCAGCCTTAAGCACAGATACGCAGTATTTT.

The chain couples TRBV18 to TRBJ1-2; no firm D call. The CDR3 is 13 residues long. Germline values: CDR1 KGHSH, CDR2 LQKENI. The V gene lost 3 bases and the J gene lost 8 bases, with 13 bases spanning the gap. The CDR3 bases are TGTGCCAGCTCACCGCAGAGGTGGGAAGGCTACACCTTC. Protein product: CASSPQRWEGYTF.

V is TRBV3-1 (or the pseudogene TRBV3-2) and J is TRBJ2-2; the D gene is possibly TRBD2 (6 bases). This CDR3 contains 15 residues. Trimming cost V 4 bases and J 6 bases, with 15 bases left between them. Germline assignment: CDR1 LGHDT and CDR2 YNNKEL (reference sequence). The CDR3 DNA follows: TGTGCCAGCAGCCCGACTAGAGTGACGCCCGGGGAGCTGTTTTTT. It is translated as CASSPTRVTPGELFF.

The rearrangement joins TRBV7-9 to TRBJ1-6; D call uncertain. V was clipped by 4 bases and J by 6 bases, with 16 bases between them. There are 16 residues in the CDR3. CDR1 SEHNR and CDR2 FQNEAQ come from the germline V gene (reference sequence). CDR3 region: CASSSFPRLSNSPLHF. The CDR3 DNA follows: TGTGCCAGCAGCTCCTTTCCCCGGCTATCTAATTCACCCCTCCACTTT.

J is TRBJ2-4 and V is TRBV4-1, with D possibly TRBD1 on 5 matching bases. V was clipped by 6 bases and J by 0 bases, with 9 bases between them. The CDR3 runs 14 residues. Germline loops: CDR1 MGHRA, CDR2 YSYEKL. The CDR3 DNA follows: TGCGCCAGCAGGGACATATTAGCCAAAAACATTCAGTACTTC. Amino acid sequence: CASRDILAKNIQYF.